This entry features one T cell receptor beta chain sequence. The junction had 8 bases not matched to a gene; V was cut back by 10 bases and J by 5 bases. The CDR3 is 14 residues long. Germline lookup yields CDR1 MNHNY and CDR2 SVGAGI (reference sequence). This entry belongs to a study of T cell changes during pregnancy in multiple sclerosis. Measured with immunoSEQ multiplex PCR; TCRdb has only the in-frame clones, and not every one. Among 75,000 to 100,000 clones listed, about nine tenths were seen once. This receptor was obtained from a female donor in good health, enrolled as a control in a pregnancy study. This chain uses TRBV6-6 with TRBJ1-4; TRBD1 aligns across 9 bases. The sequencing used peripheral blood, collected in the second trimester of pregnancy. The CDR3 protein is CATRGQGHNEKLFF. The CDR3 nucleotides are TGTGCCACCAGGGGACAGGGTCACAATGAAAAACTGTTTTTT.